Included here is one TCR beta chain sequence, with context. Using immunoSEQ multiplex PCR, the repertoire was profiled, and TCRdb retains in-frame clones only, with some absent. The data contain some 7,900 clones, around 81% of them singletons. The data were taken from a study of tumor T cells in aggressive B-cell lymphoma. CDR1 and CDR2 (germline): MGHRA, YSYEKL. The J segment lost 4 bases and the V segment lost 1 base, leaving 3 bases of the junction unmatched. The CDR3 is 15 amino acids. Sequencing was carried out using tumor tissue. The rearrangement joins TRBV4-1 to TRBJ2-3; TRBD1 aligns across 9 bases. This sequence was found in an adult with diffuse large B cell lymphoma. The CDR3 DNA is TGCGCCAGCAGCCAAGGGGACAGGGTGGCAGATACGCAGTATTTT. Protein product: CASSQGDRVADTQYF.